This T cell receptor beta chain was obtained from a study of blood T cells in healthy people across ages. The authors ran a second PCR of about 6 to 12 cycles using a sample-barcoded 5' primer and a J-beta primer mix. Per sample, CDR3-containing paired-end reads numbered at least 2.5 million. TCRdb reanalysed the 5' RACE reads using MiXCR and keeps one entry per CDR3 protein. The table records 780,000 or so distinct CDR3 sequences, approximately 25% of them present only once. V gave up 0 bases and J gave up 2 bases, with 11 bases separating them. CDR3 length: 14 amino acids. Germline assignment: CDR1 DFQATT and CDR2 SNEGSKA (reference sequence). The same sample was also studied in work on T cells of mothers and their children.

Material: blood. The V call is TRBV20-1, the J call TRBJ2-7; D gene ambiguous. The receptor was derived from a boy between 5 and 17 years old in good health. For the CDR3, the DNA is TGCAGTGCTAGAGATCCGGGCTCAGCCTACGAGCAGTACTTC. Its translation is CSARDPGSAYEQYF.